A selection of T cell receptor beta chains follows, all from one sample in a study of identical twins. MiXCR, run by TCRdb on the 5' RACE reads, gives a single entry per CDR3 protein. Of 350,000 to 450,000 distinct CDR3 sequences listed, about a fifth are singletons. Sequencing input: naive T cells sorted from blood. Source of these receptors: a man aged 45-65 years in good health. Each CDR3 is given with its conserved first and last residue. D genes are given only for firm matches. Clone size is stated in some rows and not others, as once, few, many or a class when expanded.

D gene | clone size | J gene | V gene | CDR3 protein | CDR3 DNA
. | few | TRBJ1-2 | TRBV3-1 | CASSHSIYGYTF | TGTGCCAGCAGCCATAGCATCTATGGCTACACCTTC
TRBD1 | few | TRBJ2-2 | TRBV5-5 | CASSLAGGQVNTGELFF | TGTGCCAGCAGCTTGGCCGGGGGACAGGTGAACACCGGGGAGCTGTTTTTT
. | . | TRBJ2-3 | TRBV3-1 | CASRQRRTDTQYF | TGTGCCAGCAGACAAAGACGAACAGATACGCAGTATTTT
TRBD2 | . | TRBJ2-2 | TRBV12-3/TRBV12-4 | CASSTLGLVGANTGELFF | TGTGCCAGCAGCACCCTCGGACTAGTCGGCGCGAACACCGGGGAGCTGTTTTTT
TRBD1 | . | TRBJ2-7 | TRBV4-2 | CASSQRDRGNEQYF | TGTGCCAGCAGCCAAAGGGACAGGGGCAACGAGCAGTACTTC
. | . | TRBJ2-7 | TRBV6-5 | CASSYASSYEQYF | TGTGCCAGCAGTTACGCGAGTAGCTACGAGCAGTACTTC
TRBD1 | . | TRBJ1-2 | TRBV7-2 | CASSLSIRGRFYGYTF | TGTGCCAGCAGCTTAAGCATCAGGGGGAGATTCTATGGCTACACCTTC
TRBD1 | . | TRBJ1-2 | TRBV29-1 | CSAGTDVNYGYTF | TGCAGCGCCGGGACAGACGTTAACTATGGCTACACCTTC
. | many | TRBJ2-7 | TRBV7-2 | CASSLRYGILMEQYF | TGTGCCAGCAGCTTACGATATGGGATTTTGATGGAGCAGTACTTC
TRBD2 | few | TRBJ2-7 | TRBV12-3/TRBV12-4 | CASSKRGLAGVSYEQYF | TGTGCCAGCTCGAAAAGGGGACTAGCGGGAGTGTCCTACGAGCAGTACTTC
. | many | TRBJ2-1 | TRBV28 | CASSLGTDYNEQFF | TGTGCCAGCAGTTTAGGGACGGATTACAATGAGCAGTTCTTC
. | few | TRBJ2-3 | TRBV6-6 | CASRETGLHQYF | TGTGCCAGCAGAGAAACGGGACTCCATCAGTATTTT
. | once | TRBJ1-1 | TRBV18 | CASSPPLGTNTEAFF | TGTGCCAGCTCACCACCTTTGGGTACTAACACTGAAGCTTTCTTT
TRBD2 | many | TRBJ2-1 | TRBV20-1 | CSADRTSSNEQFF | TGCAGTGCAGACCGGACTAGCAGCAATGAGCAGTTCTTC
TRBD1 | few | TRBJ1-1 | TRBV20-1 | CSARRGGPDTEAFF | TGCAGTGCTAGAAGAGGGGGCCCCGACACTGAAGCTTTCTTT
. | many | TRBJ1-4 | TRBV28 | CASRPPWGTNEKLFF | TGTGCCAGCAGGCCCCCGTGGGGGACTAATGAAAAACTGTTTTTT
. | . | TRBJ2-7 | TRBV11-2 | CASSSPTSLYYEQYF | TGTGCCAGCAGCTCCCCAACGAGTTTATACTACGAGCAGTACTTC
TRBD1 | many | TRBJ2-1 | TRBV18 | CASSLIQGSSYNEQFF | TGTGCCAGCTCACTAATACAGGGGAGCTCCTACAATGAGCAGTTCTTC
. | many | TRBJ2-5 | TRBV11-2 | CASSLERSGTQYF | TGTGCCAGCAGCTTAGAAAGATCCGGGACCCAGTACTTC
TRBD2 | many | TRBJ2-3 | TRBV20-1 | CSARDPGGTDTQYF | TGCAGTGCTAGAGATCCCGGGGGGACAGATACGCAGTATTTT
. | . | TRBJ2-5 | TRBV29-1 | CSVELRSGGSHF | TGCAGCGTTGAATTAAGGTCAGGCGGTTCACACTTC
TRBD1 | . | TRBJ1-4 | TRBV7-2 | CASSLNIQGALEKLFF | TGTGCCAGCAGCTTAAATATACAGGGGGCGCTTGAAAAACTGTTTTTT
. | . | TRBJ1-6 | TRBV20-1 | CSAKGTENSPLHF | TGCAGTGCCAAGGGGACGGAAAATTCACCCCTCCACTTT